A selection of T cell receptor beta chains follows, all from one sample in a study of T-cell reconstitution after alpha-beta-depleted transplantation in children. TCRdb re-called the PCR reads with MiXCR, one entry per CDR3 protein. Of 250,000 to 400,000 distinct CDR3 sequences listed, around 20% are singletons. The sample here was PBMCs, mostly from graft donor cells, taken 180 days after TCRalphabeta/CD19-depleted stem cell transplant. The receptors derive from a male patient between 5 and 17 years old who had a stem cell transplant for acute lymphoblastic leukemia, so the T cells may come from the graft donor. Both conserved end residues are part of each CDR3.

CDR3aa,j_gene,v_gene,len
CASSDSTSGRYNEQFF,TRBJ2-1,TRBV25-1,16
CASSYSGRAEQFF,TRBJ2-1,TRBV6-6,13
CASSLAMDRKTSFKFF,TRBJ2-1,TRBV7-2,16
CASSLAGAVSPLHF,TRBJ1-6,TRBV7-9,14
CASSLATTGYGYTF,TRBJ1-2,TRBV7-2,14
CASSQERTHTIYF,TRBJ1-3,TRBV3-1,13
CASSHPGTSGRRSLGEQYF,TRBJ2-7,TRBV4-2,19
CASSILAGTSGIHEQYF,TRBJ2-7,TRBV14,17
CASSYITGARDQPQHF,TRBJ1-5,TRBV6-7,16
CASSLRRAGEQFF,TRBJ2-1,TRBV7-9,13
CASSQQTQETQYF,TRBJ2-5,TRBV7-9,13
CASSQMASTGELFF,TRBJ2-2,TRBV3-1,14
CASHGGIFYNEQFF,TRBJ2-1,TRBV27,14
CASSGKQGFVTEAFF,TRBJ1-1,TRBV2,15
CASRLQGGGNQPQHF,TRBJ1-5,TRBV6-1,15
CASNPGAGGLMNTEAFF,TRBJ1-1,TRBV4-1,17
CASSPLSYNEQFF,TRBJ2-1,TRBV5-1,13
CSAYHGTLSSGANVLTF,TRBJ2-6,TRBV20-1,17
CASSPVIPGELFF,TRBJ2-2,TRBV4-1,13
CATSRRTGRETEAFF,TRBJ1-1,TRBV15,15
CASSFQGDGYTF,TRBJ1-2,TRBV5-1,12
CATSDWTSGRAAGELFF,TRBJ2-2,TRBV24-1,17
CAGPSGRKGTCDTQYF,TRBJ2-3,TRBV6-4,16
CASSQTVNTEAFF,TRBJ1-1,TRBV11-3,13
CASSVRGDRVSYNEQFF,TRBJ2-1,TRBV9,17
CASSLLSAYTGELFF,TRBJ2-2,TRBV5-1,15
CASSLVAGGYREQYF,TRBJ2-7,TRBV27,15
CASRREGTGELFF,TRBJ2-2,TRBV7-3,13
CASTFLGEKLFF,TRBJ1-4,TRBV12-3/TRBV12-4,12
CASSQETGLVRWETQYF,TRBJ2-5,TRBV4-2,17
CASSLIAAAGELFF,TRBJ2-2,TRBV28,14
CASRNKGNQPQHF,TRBJ1-5,TRBV12-3/TRBV12-4,13
CASSTIGPRIYNEQFF,TRBJ2-1,TRBV28,16
CASSFDGVGRAFTYEQYF,TRBJ2-7,TRBV6-5,18
CASSGDRGLNEQFF,TRBJ2-1,TRBV27,14
CASSLAGTVYGYTF,TRBJ1-2,TRBV7-9,14
CCAVLLAVNSYNEQFF,TRBJ2-1,TRBV20-1,16
CASSLDGTGPYEQYF,TRBJ2-7,TRBV5-1,15
CSAFRRQGIYNEQFF,TRBJ2-1,TRBV20-1,15
CASSPGHQAAGANVLTF,TRBJ2-6,TRBV6-1,17
CSAGTSGPYEQYF,TRBJ2-7,TRBV20-1,13
CASSLRGTLNTEAFF,TRBJ1-1,TRBV12-3/TRBV12-4,15
CASSEGLTYTGELFF,TRBJ2-2,TRBV5-1,15
CASSFPAGYEQFF,TRBJ2-1,TRBV13,13
CASSWTSGASTDTQYF,TRBJ2-3,TRBV7-6,16
CASGEGYSYEQYF,TRBJ2-7,TRBV9,13
CASSPAPGLAGANEQFF,TRBJ2-1,TRBV5-1,17
CASSLQQVSHSNQPQHF,TRBJ1-5,TRBV5-6,17
CASSLRHLNTGELFF,TRBJ2-2,TRBV12-3/TRBV12-4,15
CASSTGQGFYEQYF,TRBJ2-7,TRBV5-1,14
CASSVGSQPPNEKLFF,TRBJ1-4,TRBV9,16
CASSQELIDLAFF,TRBJ1-1,TRBV4-2,13
CASSSPRGGIMSDTQYF,TRBJ2-3,TRBV7-3,17
CASSTSGISAGSYNEQFF,TRBJ2-1,TRBV5-1,18
CAISGLAGGPYNEQFF,TRBJ2-1,TRBV10-3,16
CSARDRWTGVMNSTDTQYF,TRBJ2-3,TRBV20-1,19
CASSLALLGVGANVLTF,TRBJ2-6,TRBV12-3/TRBV12-4,17
CASSHFRKREGSDEQFF,TRBJ2-1,TRBV3-1,17
CASSDPDRGDPFANYGYTF,TRBJ1-2,TRBV6-4,19